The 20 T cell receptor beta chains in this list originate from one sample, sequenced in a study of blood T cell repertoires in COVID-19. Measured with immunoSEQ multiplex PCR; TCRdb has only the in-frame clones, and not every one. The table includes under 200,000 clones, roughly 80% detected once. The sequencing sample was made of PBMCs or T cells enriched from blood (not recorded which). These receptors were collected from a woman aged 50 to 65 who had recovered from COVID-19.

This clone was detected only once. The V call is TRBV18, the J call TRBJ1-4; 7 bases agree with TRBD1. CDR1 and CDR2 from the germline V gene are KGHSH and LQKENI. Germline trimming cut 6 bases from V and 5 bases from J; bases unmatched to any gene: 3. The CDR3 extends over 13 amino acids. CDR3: CASSGTENEKLFF. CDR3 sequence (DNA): TGTGCCAGCTCCGGGACAGAGAATGAAAAACTGTTTTTT.

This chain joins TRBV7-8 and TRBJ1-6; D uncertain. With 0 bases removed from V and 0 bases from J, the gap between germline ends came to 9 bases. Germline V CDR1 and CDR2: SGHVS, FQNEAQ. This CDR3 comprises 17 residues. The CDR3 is CASSLAGYSSYNSPLHF. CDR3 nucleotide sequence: TGTGCCAGCAGCTTAGCGGGTTACAGCTCCTATAATTCACCCCTCCACTTT.

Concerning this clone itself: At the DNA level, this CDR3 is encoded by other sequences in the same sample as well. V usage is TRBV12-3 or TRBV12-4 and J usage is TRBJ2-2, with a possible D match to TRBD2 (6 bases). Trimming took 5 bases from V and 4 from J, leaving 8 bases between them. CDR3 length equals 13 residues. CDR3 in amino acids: CASSLGGTGELFF. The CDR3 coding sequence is TGTGCCAGCAGTCTGGGGGGCACCGGGGAGCTGTTTTTT.

The CDR3 sequence is CASSQRDRTVTSTDTQYF. As DNA, the CDR3 is TGTGCCAGCAGCCAACGGGACCGGACAGTAACTAGCACAGATACGCAGTATTTT. This chain links TRBV3-1 (or the pseudogene TRBV3-2) with TRBJ2-3; D might be TRBD1 (6 bases). Trimming removed 2 bases at V and 0 bases at J, with 18 bases between. CDR1 is LGHDT and CDR2 is YNNKEL in the germline V gene (reference sequence). CDR3 length equals 18 residues.

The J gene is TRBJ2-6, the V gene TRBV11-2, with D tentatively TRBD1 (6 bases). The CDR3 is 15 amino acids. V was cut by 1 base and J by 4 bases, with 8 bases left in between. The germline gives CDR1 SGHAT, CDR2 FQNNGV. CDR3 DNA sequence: TGTGCCAGCAGCTTAGGGGGGCCCGGGGCCAACGTCCTGACTTTC. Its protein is CASSLGGPGANVLTF.

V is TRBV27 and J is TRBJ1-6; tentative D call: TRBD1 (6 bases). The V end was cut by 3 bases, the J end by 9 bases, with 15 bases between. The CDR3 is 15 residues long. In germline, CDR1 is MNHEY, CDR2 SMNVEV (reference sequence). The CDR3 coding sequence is TGTGCCAGCAGTTTCCAGGGGCGGAGCGGTTCACCCCTCCACTTT. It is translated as CASSFQGRSGSPLHF.

CDR3 region: CASSFSVRGRSEQFF. In DNA form, the CDR3 reads TGTGCCAGCAGTTTCTCAGTCCGGGGTAGGAGCGAGCAGTTCTTC. The chain joins TRBV6-5 to TRBJ2-1; TRBD2 might be the D (5 bases). Trimming left V 4 bases short and J 10 bases short, with 20 bases between. CDR1 and CDR2 from the germline V gene are MNHEY and SVGAGI. The CDR3 has 15 residues.

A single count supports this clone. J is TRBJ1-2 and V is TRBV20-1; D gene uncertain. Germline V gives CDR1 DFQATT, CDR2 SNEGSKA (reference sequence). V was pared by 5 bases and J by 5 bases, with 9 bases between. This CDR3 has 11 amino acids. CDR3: CSALQQYGYTF. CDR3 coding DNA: TGCAGTGCTCTACAGCAATATGGCTACACCTTC.

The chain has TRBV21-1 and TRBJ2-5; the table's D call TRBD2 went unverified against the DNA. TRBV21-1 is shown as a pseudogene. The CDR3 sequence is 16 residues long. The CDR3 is CASSKPVREPSETQYF. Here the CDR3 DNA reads TGTGCCAGCAGCAAACCTGTGCGGGAGCCGTCGGAGACCCAGTACTTC.

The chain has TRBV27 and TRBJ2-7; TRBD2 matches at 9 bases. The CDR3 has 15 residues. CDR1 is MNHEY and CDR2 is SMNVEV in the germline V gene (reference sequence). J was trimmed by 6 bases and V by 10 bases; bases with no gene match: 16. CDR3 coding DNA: TGTGCCACCACTAAAACTAGCGGGCTCTTTGGCGAGCAGTACTTC. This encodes CATTKTSGLFGEQYF.

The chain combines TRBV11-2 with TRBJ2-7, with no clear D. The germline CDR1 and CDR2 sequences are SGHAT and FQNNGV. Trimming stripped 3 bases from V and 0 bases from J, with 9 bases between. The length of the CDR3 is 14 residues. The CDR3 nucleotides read TGTGCCAGCAGCTTGACGTCGGGCTCCTACGAGCAGTACTTC. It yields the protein CASSLTSGSYEQYF.

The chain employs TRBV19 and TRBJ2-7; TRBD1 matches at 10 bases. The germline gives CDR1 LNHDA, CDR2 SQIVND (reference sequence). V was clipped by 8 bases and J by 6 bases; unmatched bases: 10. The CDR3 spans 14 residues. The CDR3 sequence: CASSHSRDRGEQYF. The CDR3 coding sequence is TGTGCCAGTTCACATTCCCGGGACAGGGGCGAGCAGTACTTC. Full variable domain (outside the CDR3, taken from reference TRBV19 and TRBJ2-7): DGGITQSPKYLFRKEGQNVTLSCEQNLNHDAMYWYRQDPGQGLRLIYYSQIVNDFQKGDIAEGYSVSREKKESFPLTVTSAQKNPTAFYLCASSHSRDRGEQYFGPGTRLTVT.

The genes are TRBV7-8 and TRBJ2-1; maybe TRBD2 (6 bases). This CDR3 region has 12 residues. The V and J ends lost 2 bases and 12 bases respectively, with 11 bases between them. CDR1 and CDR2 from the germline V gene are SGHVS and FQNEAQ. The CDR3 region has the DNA TGTGCCAGCAGCTTACCCGGGAGCGGGCAGTTCTTC. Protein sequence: CASSLPGSGQFF.

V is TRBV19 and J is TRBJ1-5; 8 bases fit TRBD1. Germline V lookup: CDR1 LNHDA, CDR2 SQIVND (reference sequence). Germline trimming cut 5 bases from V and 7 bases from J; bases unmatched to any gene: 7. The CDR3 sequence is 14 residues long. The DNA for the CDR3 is TGTGCCAGTAGTTTGGCAGGGGGCAGACAGCCCCAGCATTTT. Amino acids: CASSLAGGRQPQHF.

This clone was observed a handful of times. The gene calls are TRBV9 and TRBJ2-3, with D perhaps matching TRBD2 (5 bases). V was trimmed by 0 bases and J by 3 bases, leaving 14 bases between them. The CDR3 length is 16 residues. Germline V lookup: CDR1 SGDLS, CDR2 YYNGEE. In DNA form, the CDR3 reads TGTGCCAGCAGCGTAGTAAGCTCCCTAGCAACAGATACGCAGTATTTT. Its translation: CASSVVSSLATDTQYF.

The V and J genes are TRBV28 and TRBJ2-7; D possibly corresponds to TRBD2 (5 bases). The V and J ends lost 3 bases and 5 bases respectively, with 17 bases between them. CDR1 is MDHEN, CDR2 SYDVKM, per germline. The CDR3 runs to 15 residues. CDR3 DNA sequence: TGTGCCAGCAGTTTCAGCGGTGTGCTTCGGCACGAGCAGTACTTC. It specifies CASSFSGVLRHEQYF.

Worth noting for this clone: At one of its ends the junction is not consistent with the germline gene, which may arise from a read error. The CDR3 DNA sequence: TGTGCCAGCAGCTTAGTGGGCTTCTACGAGCAGTACTTC. Its translation is CASSLVGFYEQYF. The rearrangement joins TRBV12-3 or TRBV12-4 to TRBJ2-7; no firm D call. The CDR3 consists of 13 residues.

CDR3 sequence: CASSLVGRRGGSQPQHF. CDR3 bases: TGTGCCAGCAGCCTGGTGGGTCGAAGGGGGGGCAGTCAGCCCCAGCATTTT. The chain has TRBV6-2 or TRBV6-3 and TRBJ1-5; tentatively, D is TRBD1 (6 bases). The CDR3 is 17 amino acids. Per germline, CDR1 MNHEY and CDR2 SVGEGT. V lost 6 bases to trimming and J lost 6 bases, with 24 bases between them.

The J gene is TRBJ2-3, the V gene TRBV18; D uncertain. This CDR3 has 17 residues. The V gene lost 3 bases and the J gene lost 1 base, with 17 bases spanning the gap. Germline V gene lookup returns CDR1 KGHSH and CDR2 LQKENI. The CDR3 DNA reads TGTGCCAGCTCACCTACTACCCAGCCCCAACGCACAGATACGCAGTATTTT. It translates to CASSPTTQPQRTDTQYF.

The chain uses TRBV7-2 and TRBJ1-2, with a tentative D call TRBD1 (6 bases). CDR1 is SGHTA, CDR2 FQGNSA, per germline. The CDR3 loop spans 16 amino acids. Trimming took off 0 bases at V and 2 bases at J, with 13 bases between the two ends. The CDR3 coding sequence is TGTGCCAGCAGCTTAGCCCTCGGGACACCGAACTATGGCTACACCTTC. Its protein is CASSLALGTPNYGYTF.